This T cell receptor (beta chain) was identified during a study of cytomegalovirus exposure and HLA in healthy donors. Study overall: An earlier analysis found around 100 million unique TCR beta sequences from about 179 million T cells.

Study-level results: A prior analysis recorded that most TCR beta V segments were productive about 90% or about 30% of the time. In a later analysis, common viral pathogens appeared linked to several of the most significant clusters.

This clone appeared many times. What it binds is not known. Trimming removed 8 bases from V and 5 bases from J, with 18 bases in between. The germline CDR1 and CDR2 sequences are SNHLY and FYNNEI. The CDR3 loop spans 15 amino acids. The PCR employed 60 Vbeta primers together with 13 Jbeta primers. The data were produced by immunoSEQ multiplex PCR, yet TCRdb's version contains in-frame clones alone and is incomplete. This sample has around 150,000 clones, with approximately 70% found just once. In nominal health when sampled, donors likely had unrecorded immune exposures nonetheless. Material: PBMCs. This TCR derives from a man in his forties or fifties in good health and CMV-seropositive. The genes are TRBV2 and TRBJ2-2; D might be TRBD1 (5 bases). CDR3 in DNA: TGTGCCAGCTTCCCACAACAGGAGAAAACCGGGGAGCTGTTTTTT. It translates to CASFPQQEKTGELFF.